A selection of T cell receptor beta chains follows, all from one sample in a study of blood T cell repertoires in COVID-19. The repertoire was sequenced with immunoSEQ multiplex PCR; TCRdb's copy has only in-frame clones and lacks some. The repertoire holds 450,000 to 600,000 clones, with 75% to 90% as singletons. The material sequenced was PBMCs or T cells enriched from blood (not recorded which). The receptors originated from a woman between 18 and 30 years old who had recovered from COVID-19. Both conserved end residues are part of each CDR3. Fields, in order: clone size, V gene, D gene, J gene, CDR3 protein, CDR3 DNA. The D gene is left open where the match is weak. For some rows the clone size is stated as once, few or many, or as a class when expanded; others skip it.

clone_size: few; v_call: TRBV5-1; d_call: TRBD1; j_call: TRBJ1-4; cdr3_aa: CASSPGTGGWTRFEWVF; cdr3_nt: TGCGCCAGCAGCCCCGGGACAGGGGGCTGGACACGATTTGAGTGGGTGTTT
clone_size: NA; v_call: TRBV7-9; d_call: TRBD2; j_call: TRBJ2-1; cdr3_aa: CASSTGTSGVRYNEQFF; cdr3_nt: TGTGCCAGCAGCACCGGGACTAGCGGGGTTCGATACAATGAGCAGTTCTTC
clone_size: NA; v_call: TRBV15; d_call: TRBD1; j_call: TRBJ1-4; cdr3_aa: CATAWGTGSEKLFF; cdr3_nt: TGTGCCACCGCTTGGGGGACAGGAAGTGAAAAACTGTTTTTT
clone_size: NA; v_call: TRBV5-1; d_call: TRBD1; j_call: TRBJ2-7; cdr3_aa: CASSPGTGWGYEQYF; cdr3_nt: TGCGCCAGCAGCCCGGGGACAGGGTGGGGGTACGAGCAGTACTTC
clone_size: NA; v_call: TRBV2; d_call: NA; j_call: TRBJ1-4; cdr3_aa: CASTPRSLPATNEKLFF; cdr3_nt: TGTGCCAGCACCCCAAGGAGCCTACCCGCAACTAATGAAAAACTGTTTTTT
clone_size: NA; v_call: TRBV3-1/TRBV3-2; d_call: NA; j_call: TRBJ2-3; cdr3_aa: CASTRGHSTDTQYF; cdr3_nt: TGTGCCAGCACCAGGGGACATAGCACAGATACGCAGTATTTT
clone_size: NA; v_call: TRBV6-5; d_call: TRBD1; j_call: TRBJ2-7; cdr3_aa: CASSIPGQASYEQYF; cdr3_nt: TGTGCCAGCAGTATACCGGGACAGGCCTCCTACGAGCAGTACTTC
clone_size: NA; v_call: TRBV3-1/TRBV3-2; d_call: NA; j_call: TRBJ2-7; cdr3_aa: CASSQVNSYEQYF; cdr3_nt: TGTGCCAGCAGCCAAGTTAACTCCTACGAGCAGTACTTC
clone_size: few; v_call: TRBV6-9; d_call: NA; j_call: TRBJ1-2; cdr3_aa: CASSYDGLPNYGYTF; cdr3_nt: TGTGCCAGCAGTTACGACGGACTTCCTAACTATGGCTACACCTTC
clone_size: NA; v_call: TRBV3-1/TRBV3-2; d_call: NA; j_call: TRBJ1-1; cdr3_aa: CASRSTGFVTEAFF; cdr3_nt: TGTGCCAGCCGCTCGACAGGCTTCGTCACTGAAGCTTTCTTT
clone_size: NA; v_call: TRBV30; d_call: TRBD1; j_call: TRBJ2-7; cdr3_aa: CAWSVPRQGTTYEQYF; cdr3_nt: TGTGCCTGGAGTGTACCCCGACAGGGGACGACCTACGAGCAGTACTTC
clone_size: NA; v_call: TRBV5-1; d_call: NA; j_call: TRBJ2-6; cdr3_aa: CASSTPYGRANVLTF; cdr3_nt: TGCGCCAGCTCGACACCCTACGGGAGGGCCAACGTCCTGACTTTC
clone_size: NA; v_call: TRBV28; d_call: NA; j_call: TRBJ1-5; cdr3_aa: CASSTPGGEGNQPQHF; cdr3_nt: TGTGCCAGCAGTACCCCGGGGGGCGAAGGCAATCAGCCCCAGCATTTT
clone_size: NA; v_call: TRBV5-1; d_call: NA; j_call: TRBJ2-1; cdr3_aa: CASSPGVNNEQFF; cdr3_nt: TGCGCCAGCAGCCCGGGGGTAAACAATGAGCAGTTCTTC
clone_size: NA; v_call: TRBV5-4; d_call: NA; j_call: TRBJ2-1; cdr3_aa: CASSSPGYNEQFF; cdr3_nt: TGTGCCAGCAGCTCGCCGGGCTACAATGAGCAGTTCTTC
clone_size: NA; v_call: TRBV14; d_call: TRBD2; j_call: TRBJ2-1; cdr3_aa: CASSRGLAGYNEQFF; cdr3_nt: TGTGCCAGCAGCCGTGGACTAGCGGGGTACAATGAGCAGTTCTTC
clone_size: NA; v_call: TRBV3-1/TRBV3-2; d_call: NA; j_call: TRBJ2-1; cdr3_aa: CASSQGTGKTYNEQFF; cdr3_nt: TGTGCCAGCAGCCAAGGAACGGGAAAAACCTACAATGAGCAGTTCTTC
clone_size: NA; v_call: TRBV19; d_call: NA; j_call: TRBJ1-5; cdr3_aa: CASSIDSSGGVQPQHF; cdr3_nt: TGTGCCAGTAGTATAGATTCCTCTGGGGGGGTTCAGCCCCAGCATTTT
clone_size: NA; v_call: TRBV19; d_call: TRBD1; j_call: TRBJ1-1; cdr3_aa: CASRTGRGNEAFF; cdr3_nt: TGTGCCAGTCGGACAGGGCGCGGGAATGAAGCTTTCTTT
clone_size: NA; v_call: TRBV4-1; d_call: NA; j_call: TRBJ2-7; cdr3_aa: CASSQAEGSEQYF; cdr3_nt: TGCGCCAGCAGCCAAGCGGAAGGGAGCGAGCAGTACTTC
clone_size: NA; v_call: TRBV6-5; d_call: NA; j_call: TRBJ1-6; cdr3_aa: CASSPPSGGNSPLHF; cdr3_nt: TGTGCCAGCAGTCCCCCGTCGGGGGGCAATTCACCCCTCCACTTT
clone_size: NA; v_call: TRBV5-1; d_call: TRBD1; j_call: TRBJ2-5; cdr3_aa: CASSPQGAETQYF; cdr3_nt: TGCGCCAGCAGCCCCCAGGGGGCGGAGACCCAGTACTTC
clone_size: NA; v_call: TRBV5-1; d_call: NA; j_call: TRBJ2-3; cdr3_aa: CASSLLADTQYF; cdr3_nt: TGCGCCAGCAGCTTGTTAGCAGATACGCAGTATTTT
clone_size: NA; v_call: TRBV2; d_call: TRBD1; j_call: TRBJ2-5; cdr3_aa: CASSGTGQRPTQYF; cdr3_nt: TGTGCCAGCAGCGGGACAGGTCAACGTCCGACCCAGTACTTC
clone_size: NA; v_call: TRBV2; d_call: NA; j_call: TRBJ2-5; cdr3_aa: CASSEGPGRETQYF; cdr3_nt: TGTGCCAGCAGTGAAGGGCCAGGGCGAGAGACCCAGTACTTC
clone_size: once; v_call: TRBV19; d_call: NA; j_call: TRBJ1-1; cdr3_aa: CASSTTVNTEAFF; cdr3_nt: TGTGCCAGTAGTACGACAGTGAACACTGAAGCTTTCTTT
clone_size: NA; v_call: TRBV5-4; d_call: NA; j_call: TRBJ1-1; cdr3_aa: CASSLGRYTNTEAFF; cdr3_nt: TGTGCCAGCAGCTTAGGCAGGTACACGAACACTGAAGCTTTCTTT
clone_size: NA; v_call: TRBV11-2; d_call: NA; j_call: TRBJ2-5; cdr3_aa: CASSLGAGSGTQYF; cdr3_nt: TGTGCCAGCAGCTTAGGGGCAGGGTCGGGGACCCAGTACTTC
clone_size: NA; v_call: TRBV19; d_call: TRBD1; j_call: TRBJ2-1; cdr3_aa: CASSIDRGKEQFF; cdr3_nt: TGTGCCAGTAGTATTGACAGGGGTAAAGAGCAGTTCTTC
clone_size: NA; v_call: TRBV19; d_call: TRBD1; j_call: TRBJ1-1; cdr3_aa: CASSTPGTGENTEAFF; cdr3_nt: TGTGCCAGTAGTACTCCCGGGACAGGGGAGAACACTGAAGCTTTCTTT
clone_size: NA; v_call: TRBV5-1; d_call: NA; j_call: TRBJ1-4; cdr3_aa: CASSDPRSNEKLFF; cdr3_nt: TGCGCCAGCAGCGACCCTAGGAGTAATGAAAAACTGTTTTTT
clone_size: NA; v_call: TRBV7-2; d_call: TRBD1; j_call: TRBJ2-7; cdr3_aa: CASRRGQGDEQYF; cdr3_nt: TGTGCCAGCCGCAGGGGACAGGGTGATGAGCAGTACTTC
clone_size: once; v_call: TRBV24-1; d_call: TRBD1; j_call: TRBJ2-1; cdr3_aa: CATSDFTTGGSYNEQFF; cdr3_nt: TGTGCCACCAGTGATTTCACGACAGGGGGCTCCTACAATGAGCAGTTCTTC
clone_size: NA; v_call: TRBV7-2; d_call: NA; j_call: TRBJ1-5; cdr3_aa: CASSPPGVGGNQPQHF; cdr3_nt: TGTGCCAGCAGCCCGCCAGGGGTCGGGGGCAATCAGCCCCAGCATTTT
clone_size: NA; v_call: TRBV28; d_call: NA; j_call: TRBJ1-3; cdr3_aa: CASGGLGNTIYF; cdr3_nt: TGTGCCAGCGGCGGACTTGGGAACACCATATATTTT
clone_size: once; v_call: TRBV6-6; d_call: TRBD1; j_call: TRBJ1-2; cdr3_aa: CASREPGQGAYGYTF; cdr3_nt: TGTGCCAGCAGGGAACCGGGACAGGGGGCCTATGGCTACACCTTC
clone_size: NA; v_call: TRBV4-1; d_call: NA; j_call: TRBJ1-3; cdr3_aa: CASSLDTSGNTIYF; cdr3_nt: TGCGCCAGCAGCCTCGACACCTCTGGAAACACCATATATTTT
clone_size: NA; v_call: TRBV7-3; d_call: NA; j_call: TRBJ1-1; cdr3_aa: CASSVTGNTEAFF; cdr3_nt: TGTGCCAGCAGCGTCACAGGCAACACTGAAGCTTTCTTT
clone_size: NA; v_call: TRBV18; d_call: NA; j_call: TRBJ1-2; cdr3_aa: CASSPRPFQGPYGYTF; cdr3_nt: TGTGCCAGCTCACCCCGACCTTTCCAGGGTCCCTATGGCTACACCTTC
clone_size: NA; v_call: TRBV6-5; d_call: NA; j_call: TRBJ1-1; cdr3_aa: CSTTGVLNTEAFF; cdr3_nt: TGCTCAACAACCGGGGTTTTGAACACTGAAGCTTTCTTT
clone_size: NA; v_call: TRBV19; d_call: NA; j_call: TRBJ2-3; cdr3_aa: CASSRSAGADTQYF; cdr3_nt: TGTGCCAGTAGTAGGTCTGCAGGGGCAGATACGCAGTATTTT
clone_size: NA; v_call: TRBV28; d_call: NA; j_call: TRBJ2-7; cdr3_aa: CASSLQGSYEQYF; cdr3_nt: TGTGCCAGCAGTTTACAGGGCTCCTACGAGCAGTACTTC
clone_size: NA; v_call: TRBV6-2/TRBV6-3; d_call: NA; j_call: TRBJ2-7; cdr3_aa: CASSLWDSRSYEQYF; cdr3_nt: TGTGCCAGCAGTTTGTGGGACTCCCGCTCCTACGAGCAGTACTTC
clone_size: NA; v_call: TRBV2; d_call: NA; j_call: TRBJ2-3; cdr3_aa: CASLPGRVTDTQYF; cdr3_nt: TGTGCCAGCCTCCCCGGGAGAGTCACAGATACACAGTATTTT
clone_size: NA; v_call: TRBV11-2; d_call: NA; j_call: TRBJ2-7; cdr3_aa: CASSLETGYEQYF; cdr3_nt: TGTGCCAGCAGCTTAGAAACAGGCTACGAGCAGTACTTC
clone_size: NA; v_call: TRBV6-1; d_call: NA; j_call: TRBJ1-3; cdr3_aa: CASSESTGSGNTIYF; cdr3_nt: TGTGCCAGCAGTGAAAGTACGGGCTCTGGAAACACCATATATTTT
clone_size: NA; v_call: TRBV30; d_call: NA; j_call: TRBJ2-3; cdr3_aa: CAWAGAGITDTQYF; cdr3_nt: TGTGCCTGGGCGGGCGCGGGCATCACAGATACGCAGTATTTT
clone_size: NA; v_call: TRBV6-1; d_call: TRBD1; j_call: TRBJ2-5; cdr3_aa: CASSEKGAEQETQYF; cdr3_nt: TGTGCCAGCAGTGAAAAGGGGGCCGAACAAGAGACCCAGTACTTC
clone_size: NA; v_call: TRBV18; d_call: TRBD1; j_call: TRBJ1-1; cdr3_aa: CASSPGGTGGAAGTEAFF; cdr3_nt: TGTGCCAGCTCACCCGGGGGCACAGGGGGCGCCGCTGGGACTGAAGCTTTCTTT
clone_size: NA; v_call: TRBV5-1; d_call: NA; j_call: TRBJ1-2; cdr3_aa: CASSLASVYGYTF; cdr3_nt: TGCGCCAGCAGCTTGGCTTCAGTCTATGGCTACACCTTC
clone_size: NA; v_call: TRBV2; d_call: NA; j_call: TRBJ1-5; cdr3_aa: CASSETGGYQPQHF; cdr3_nt: TGTGCCAGCAGTGAAACTGGAGGATACCAGCCCCAGCATTTT
clone_size: NA; v_call: TRBV5-1; d_call: NA; j_call: TRBJ1-4; cdr3_aa: CASSRGTSDEKLFF; cdr3_nt: TGCGCCAGCAGTAGGGGGACGTCGGATGAAAAACTGTTTTTT
clone_size: NA; v_call: TRBV6-5; d_call: NA; j_call: TRBJ2-7; cdr3_aa: CALQASASYEQYF; cdr3_nt: TGTGCCCTCCAGGCTAGCGCATCCTACGAGCAGTACTTC
clone_size: few; v_call: TRBV2; d_call: NA; j_call: TRBJ1-2; cdr3_aa: CASSEPRDSNERGYTF; cdr3_nt: TGTGCCAGCAGTGAACCAAGGGACTCTAATGAGCGAGGCTACACCTTC